This entry describes one T cell receptor (beta chain). This CDR3 has 14 residues. Germline V lookup: CDR1 MNHNY, CDR2 SVGAGI (reference sequence). The V gene end was trimmed by 7 bases and the J gene end by 2 bases; junction bases not matched to a gene: 8. Original handling: Counts of nucleated cells, estimated from reference gene primer amplification, were obtained. Using immunoSEQ multiplex PCR, the repertoire was profiled, and TCRdb retains in-frame clones only, with some absent. Clone size and V and J calls were adopted from that table, with D and trimming inferred from the DNA. This table has over 85,000 clones, 80% to 90% appearing once. The record originates from a study of blood T cell repertoires in COVID-19. The wider study: Specimens from acute and convalescent COVID-19 originated in the United States, Italy and Spain. PBMCs, B-cell-depleted T cells, or T cells were the source of the cDNA or gDNA that made up the material.

Input material: peripheral blood. This chain connects TRBV6-6 to TRBJ2-7; the match to TRBD2 covers 7 bases. The receptor was isolated from a woman aged 80 or older with acute or convalescent COVID-19. CDR3 sequence: CASTARGGAYEQYF. The CDR3 DNA is TGTGCCAGCACCGCCCGGGGAGGGGCCTACGAGCAGTACTTC.